The 32 T cell receptor beta chains given below trace back to one sample, sequenced in a study of T cell responses to AZD1222 COVID-19 vaccine. Libraries were prepared by immunoSEQ multiplex PCR; TCRdb keeps only in-frame clonotypes and omits some of them. The sample shows 120,000 or so clones, 88% of them seen only once. Sequencing was performed on peripheral blood, taken on day 0 of AZD1222 vaccination. These receptors originate from an adult in good health.

The rearrangement links TRBV6-5 to TRBJ2-7; 9 bases align to TRBD1. Germline lookup yields CDR1 MNHEY and CDR2 SVGAGI. V was pared by 8 bases and J by 1 base, with 9 bases of the junction left unmatched. This CDR3 region has 15 residues. This chain's CDR3 is CASGPLTGGSYEQYF. The CDR3 DNA reads as TGTGCCAGCGGCCCCCTGACAGGGGGGTCCTACGAGCAGTACTTC.

The chain joins TRBV19 to TRBJ1-5, with TRBD1 matching over 7 bases. Germline V gene sequence: CDR1 LNHDA, CDR2 SQIVND (reference sequence). The length of the CDR3 is 16 residues. J gave up 1 base and V 3 bases, and 6 bases lay outside the gene matches. The CDR3: CASSILPTGSNQPQHF. DNA of the CDR3: TGTGCCAGTAGTATCCTGCCGACAGGGAGCAATCAGCCCCAGCATTTT. Based on the CDR3 plus reference TRBV19 and TRBJ1-5, the full variable domain is DGGITQSPKYLFRKEGQNVTLSCEQNLNHDAMYWYRQDPGQGLRLIYYSQIVNDFQKGDIAEGYSVSREKKESFPLTVTSAQKNPTAFYLCASSILPTGSNQPQHFGDGTRLSIL.

V is TRBV5-4 and J is TRBJ2-5; perhaps TRBD1 as D (5 bases). Between the trimmed V and J ends, which lost 2 bases and 0 bases, there was a span of 17 bases. From germline, CDR1 is SGHNT and CDR2 YYREEE (reference sequence). The length of the CDR3 is 17 residues. Here the CDR3 reads CASSLLIGAQYQETQYF. CDR3 in DNA: TGTGCCAGCAGCTTACTTATAGGGGCCCAATACCAAGAGACCCAGTACTTC.

The rearrangement uses TRBV7-6 and TRBJ2-7; 11 bases line up with TRBD2. Per germline, CDR1 SGHVS and CDR2 FNYEAQ. CDR3 length equals 18 residues. The V gene end was trimmed by 0 bases and the J gene end by 3 bases; junction bases not matched to a gene: 10. The CDR3: CASSLALTSGNIHYEQYF. Written as DNA, the CDR3 is TGTGCCAGCAGCTTAGCCCTGACTAGCGGGAATATACACTACGAGCAGTACTTC.

The chain combines TRBV11-3 with TRBJ2-2, with 8 bases that match TRBD1. Trimming at V came to 5 bases and at J to 5 bases, leaving 7 bases not matched to a gene. This CDR3 spans 15 amino acids. Per the germline V gene, CDR1 is SGHNT and CDR2 is YENEEA. The CDR3 here is CASSPGTGETGELFF. The CDR3 DNA sequence: TGTGCCAGCAGCCCCGGGACAGGTGAAACCGGGGAGCTGTTTTTT.

The rearrangement links TRBV7-2 to TRBJ1-5, with no clear D. Trimming pared 0 bases from V and 9 bases from J, leaving 6 bases between. CDR1 is SGHTA, CDR2 FQGNSA, per germline. The CDR3 has 12 residues. The CDR3 here is CASSLAAGPQHF. The CDR3 nucleotides are TGTGCCAGCAGCTTAGCTGCCGGGCCCCAGCATTTT.

The chain combines TRBV19 with TRBJ2-3; TRBD2 agrees at 8 bases. The germline V gene has CDR1 LNHDA and CDR2 SQIVND (reference sequence). This CDR3 is built from 15 residues. V was pared by 6 bases and J by 5 bases, with 10 bases of the junction left unmatched. The CDR3 sequence: CASRTSGRVGDTQYF. The CDR3 DNA follows: TGTGCCAGTAGGACAAGCGGGAGAGTCGGAGATACGCAGTATTTT.

V usage is TRBV10-3 and J usage is TRBJ2-2, with 7 bases fitting TRBD2. Germline V gene lookup returns CDR1 ENHRY and CDR2 SYGVKD. Germline trimming cut 6 bases from V and 3 bases from J; bases unmatched to any gene: 4. The CDR3 has 14 amino acids. In nucleotides, the CDR3 is TGTGCCATCAGGGCGGGAGCGGACACCGGGGAGCTGTTTTTT. Translated: CAIRAGADTGELFF.

The gene calls are TRBV12-5 and TRBJ1-2, with 8 bases that match TRBD1. The CDR3 has 14 amino acids. Germline V gene lookup returns CDR1 LGHNT and CDR2 FRNRAP. Trimming at V came to 6 bases and at J to 8 bases, leaving 11 bases not matched to a gene. CDR3 sequence reads: CASGGQGLMEGYTF. For the CDR3, the DNA is TGTGCTAGTGGAGGACAGGGTCTCATGGAAGGCTACACCTTC.

CDR3 coding DNA: TGTGCCAGCAGCTTAGACGTTACTAGTCCCCCCAAAAACATTCAGTACTTC. Residues: CASSLDVTSPPKNIQYF. The chain joins TRBV11-2 to TRBJ2-4; D may be TRBD2 (5 bases). This CDR3 is built from 17 residues. Looked up from germline, CDR1 is SGHAT and CDR2 is FQNNGV. The V and J ends lost 0 bases and 2 bases respectively, with 14 bases between them. Combining the CDR3 with reference TRBV11-2 and TRBJ2-4 gives the whole variable domain EAGVAQSPRYKIIEKRQSVAFWCNPISGHATLYWYQQILGQGPKLLIQFQNNGVVDDSQLPKDRFSAERLKGVDSTLKIQPAKLEDSAVYLCASSLDVTSPPKNIQYFGAGTRLSVL.

This clone was counted a few times. The chain employs TRBV6-1 and TRBJ2-5; 10 bases line up with TRBD1. The trim removed 1 base at V and 5 bases at J, leaving 4 bases unmatched. The germline gives CDR1 MNHNS, CDR2 SASEGT. This CDR3 comprises 15 residues. The CDR3 spells CASSEGDRGLETQYF. Written as DNA, the CDR3 is TGTGCCAGCAGTGAAGGGGACAGGGGATTGGAGACCCAGTACTTC.

The chain combines TRBV6-5 with TRBJ2-1, with D hard to call. Germline values: CDR1 MNHEY, CDR2 SVGAGI. The CDR3 is 13 amino acids. The V and J ends lost 9 bases and 12 bases respectively, with 21 bases between them. The CDR3 is CASFPTKGSRQFF. CDR3 coding DNA: TGTGCCAGTTTCCCCACAAAAGGGTCAAGGCAGTTCTTC.

The chain links TRBV7-2 to TRBJ2-7; D call uncertain. Germline loops: CDR1 SGHTA, CDR2 FQGNSA. Trimming cost V 1 base and J 4 bases, with 11 bases left between them. This CDR3 is 14 amino acids long. The CDR3 DNA reads as TGTGCCAGCAGCTTAGGGAACAGAGAATACGAGCAGTACTTC. The encoded protein is CASSLGNREYEQYF.

This chain links TRBV19 with TRBJ2-1, with TRBD2 as a possible D gene (6 bases). Germline V gene lookup returns CDR1 LNHDA and CDR2 SQIVND (reference sequence). V dropped 7 bases and J dropped 7 bases, with 20 bases sitting between them. This CDR3 region has 15 residues. This CDR3 reads CASKARRDHSNEQFF. As DNA, the CDR3 is TGTGCCAGTAAAGCTAGGAGGGACCACAGTAATGAGCAGTTCTTC.

The CDR3 bases are TGTGCCAGTAGTATAAACGTCGTGGGGACAGGGGACACTGAAGCTTTCTTT. It is translated as CASSINVVGTGDTEAFF. This chain joins TRBV19 and TRBJ1-1; 10 positions match TRBD1. The CDR3 has 17 residues. CDR1 and CDR2 from the germline V gene are LNHDA and SQIVND (reference sequence). V lost 2 bases to trimming and J lost 3 bases; unmatched junction nucleotides: 9.

The rearrangement links TRBV5-1 to TRBJ2-1; 8 bases fit TRBD2. Germline V gives CDR1 SGHRS, CDR2 YFSETQ. With V trimmed by 4 bases and J by 0 bases, 6 bases remained unmatched. The CDR3 consists of 16 residues. The CDR3: CASSGTSGHSYNEQFF. The DNA of the CDR3 is TGCGCCAGCAGCGGAACTAGCGGACACTCCTACAATGAGCAGTTCTTC.

The chain employs TRBV27 and TRBJ2-3; D possibly corresponds to TRBD2 (7 bases). The CDR3 is made up of 14 amino acids. V was clipped by 6 bases and J by 4 bases, with 14 bases between them. Germline V gene data show CDR1 as MNHEY and CDR2 as SMNVEV (reference sequence). The CDR3 is CASRRTRGADTQYF. CDR3 DNA: TGTGCCAGCAGAAGGACTAGGGGGGCAGATACGCAGTATTTT.

This sequence joins TRBV29-1 and TRBJ2-7; TRBD1 matches 9 bases. Germline V CDR1 and CDR2: SQVTM, ANQGSEA. Trimming at V came to 4 bases and at J to 5 bases, leaving 6 bases not matched to a gene. The CDR3 is 13 residues long. As DNA, the CDR3 is TGCAGCGTTGCCCGGGACAGGGCCAACGAGCAGTACTTC. It is translated as CSVARDRANEQYF.

The chain couples TRBV5-1 to TRBJ2-1; possibly TRBD1 for D (5 bases). V lost 1 base to trimming and J lost 1 base, with 18 bases between them. CDR3 length equals 18 residues. The germline CDR1 and CDR2 sequences are SGHRS and YFSETQ. The CDR3 DNA is TGCGCCAGCAGCTTGTTTCCTCCAGGGCTCAGGTCCTACAATGAGCAGTTCTTC. Translation: CASSLFPPGLRSYNEQFF.

The chain recombines TRBV12-3 or TRBV12-4 with TRBJ1-5, with D hard to call. The CDR3 runs to 13 residues. The germline V and J ends were trimmed by 1 base and 6 bases, with 7 bases remaining between them. The CDR3 DNA sequence: TGTGCCAGCAGTTTAGGTGCAGGTCAGCCCCAGCATTTT. This translates into CASSLGAGQPQHF.

This chain connects TRBV7-9 to TRBJ2-7, with no clear D. The germline CDR1 and CDR2 sequences are SEHNR and FQNEAQ (reference sequence). This CDR3 contains 13 residues. Trimming removed 5 bases from V and 6 bases from J, with 14 bases in between. CDR3 region: CASSPTPSLEQYF. The CDR3 nucleotides are TGTGCCAGCAGCCCAACCCCCTCTCTCGAGCAGTACTTC.

This clone was detected a few times. The chain joins TRBV7-3 to TRBJ1-1, with D tentatively TRBD1 (5 bases). V was shortened by 4 bases and J by 3 bases, with 9 bases between the two germline ends. The CDR3 totals 13 residues. The germline CDR1 and CDR2 sequences are SGHTA and FQGTGA. CDR3: CASSSGGDTEAFF. CDR3 bases: TGTGCCAGCAGCTCCGGGGGGGACACTGAAGCTTTCTTT.

The chain recombines TRBV10-3 with TRBJ2-5, with D perhaps TRBD2 (7 bases). V was pared by 11 bases and J by 5 bases, with 24 bases between. The CDR3 runs to 15 residues. Per germline, CDR1 ENHRY and CDR2 SYGVKD. The CDR3 loop reads CAGGGGIGSRETQYF. The CDR3 nucleotides are TGTGCCGGCGGCGGGGGCATCGGGTCCAGGGAGACCCAGTACTTC.

The V and J genes are TRBV7-9 and TRBJ2-7, with D possibly being TRBD1 or TRBD2 (5 bases each). V dropped 5 bases and J dropped 0 bases, with 11 bases sitting between them. CDR3 length: 14 residues. Germline lookup yields CDR1 SEHNR and CDR2 FQNEAQ (reference sequence). The CDR3 loop is CASSKGRLSYEQYF. CDR3 coding DNA: TGTGCCAGCAGCAAGGGACGGCTCTCCTACGAGCAGTACTTC.

The V gene is TRBV7-2, the J gene TRBJ1-6, with TRBD1 as a possible D gene (6 bases). The V end lost 1 base, the J end lost 6 bases, and 10 bases lay between the germline ends. CDR3 length: 15 amino acids. Germline assignment: CDR1 SGHTA and CDR2 FQGNSA. The CDR3 reads CASSLVLGGNSPLHF. The CDR3 coding sequence is TGTGCCAGCAGCTTAGTGTTAGGGGGTAATTCACCCCTCCACTTT.

As concerns this clone: This CDR3 is also generated by other DNA sequences in the sample. This chain links TRBV11-2 with TRBJ1-1; D may be TRBD1 (6 bases). The CDR3 covers 15 residues. Germline CDR1 and CDR2: SGHAT and FQNNGV. Trimming left V 6 bases short and J 1 base short, with 15 bases between. The CDR3 sequence is CASSLGAGSNTEAFF. The CDR3 coding sequence is TGTGCCAGCAGTCTGGGGGCGGGTTCGAACACTGAAGCTTTCTTT.

J is TRBJ2-1 and V is TRBV6-4; either TRBD1 or TRBD2 may fit D (6 bases each). Per germline, CDR1 MRHNA and CDR2 SNTAGT. The CDR3 spans 17 residues. The V end lost 0 bases, the J end lost 8 bases, and 20 bases lay between the germline ends. CDR3 protein: CASSDSGWGASVHEQFF. CDR3 bases: TGTGCCAGCAGTGACTCTGGCTGGGGGGCTAGCGTCCATGAGCAGTTCTTC.

The CDR3 is CASSLALERTARRTF. The DNA of the CDR3 is TGTGCCAGCAGCTTAGCGCTGGAGCGGACCGCCCGGCGCACCTTC. The gene calls are TRBV7-9 and TRBJ1-2; D not certain. CDR1 and CDR2 (germline): SEHNR, FQNEAQ (reference sequence). This CDR3 comprises 15 residues. V was trimmed by 0 bases and J by 13 bases, leaving 21 bases between them.

The chain employs TRBV7-9 and TRBJ2-7; maybe TRBD2 (6 bases). The CDR3 sequence is 15 residues long. The V end was cut by 5 bases, the J end by 7 bases, with 21 bases between. In germline, CDR1 is SEHNR, CDR2 FQNEAQ (reference sequence). The CDR3 DNA sequence: TGTGCCAGCAGCCCGCCCGGGACTTTGACTGGGGAGCAGTACTTC. Translating it yields CASSPPGTLTGEQYF.

The rearrangement uses TRBV12-5 and TRBJ2-1; D gene ambiguous. Germline V CDR1 and CDR2: LGHNT, FRNRAP. Deletions cut 6 bases from V and 0 bases from J, with 12 bases between. The CDR3 sequence is 15 residues long. The CDR3 nucleotides are TGTGCTAGTGGCTTATGGGTTGGCTCCTACAATGAGCAGTTCTTC. Encoded protein: CASGLWVGSYNEQFF.

The table lists this clone with a few counts. The chain joins TRBV24-1 to TRBJ1-5; tentative D call: TRBD1 (6 bases). CDR3 length: 22 residues. V was trimmed by 6 bases and J by 0 bases, leaving 32 bases between them. Looked up from germline, CDR1 is KGHDR and CDR2 is SFDVKD. The CDR3 region is CATSSFRGTGQPFHYSNQPQHF. In DNA, the CDR3 is TGTGCCACCAGTTCTTTTAGGGGGACGGGACAACCATTCCATTATAGCAATCAGCCCCAGCATTTT.

This CDR3 reads CASSLRFGQSYEQYF. CDR3 in DNA: TGTGCCAGCAGCCTACGTTTCGGACAGTCCTACGAGCAGTACTTC. This sequence joins TRBV9 and TRBJ2-7; D may be TRBD1 (6 bases). The germline gives CDR1 SGDLS, CDR2 YYNGEE. The CDR3 has 15 residues. V was pared by 4 bases and J by 1 base, with 15 bases between.